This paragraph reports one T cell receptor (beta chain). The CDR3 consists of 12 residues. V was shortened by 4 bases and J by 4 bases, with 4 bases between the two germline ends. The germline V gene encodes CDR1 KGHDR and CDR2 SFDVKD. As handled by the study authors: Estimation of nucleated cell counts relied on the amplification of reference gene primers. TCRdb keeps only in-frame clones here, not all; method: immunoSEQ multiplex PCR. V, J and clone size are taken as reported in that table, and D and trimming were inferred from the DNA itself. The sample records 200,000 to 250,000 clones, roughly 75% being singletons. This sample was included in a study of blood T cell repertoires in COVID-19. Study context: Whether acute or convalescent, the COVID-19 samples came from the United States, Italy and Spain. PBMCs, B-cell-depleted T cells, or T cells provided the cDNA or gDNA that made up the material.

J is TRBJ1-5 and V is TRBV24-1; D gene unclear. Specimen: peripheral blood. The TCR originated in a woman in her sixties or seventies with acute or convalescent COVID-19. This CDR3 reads CATSDRNQPQHF. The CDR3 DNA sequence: TGTGCCACCAGTGACCGGAATCAGCCCCAGCATTTT.